This T cell receptor (beta chain) was sequenced in a study of siplizumab effects on memory and regulatory T cells (dated by TCRdb to the late 2010s). In terms of the full investigation: The effect of the anti-CD2 antibody siplizumab on alloreactive T-cell subsets was examined in allogeneic mixed lymphocyte reactions constructed from human PBMCs.

Libraries came from the immunoSEQ multiplex PCR assay. Some 100,000 TCR templates per sample were assayed by the deep sequencing platform. Genomic DNA extracted from sorted T cells was used for TCRbeta CDR3 sequencing. The authors' analysis ran thus. The R programming language was used for clonal analysis of TCRbeta CDR3 data. Comparing unstimulated samples against CFSE-low samples taken after the reaction was how alloreactive CD4+ and CD8+ clones were defined. Regulatory or non-regulatory origin of alloreactive CD4+ clones was assigned by matching sequences to the sorted unstimulated Treg and non-Treg repertoires. TCRdb mirrors the immuneACCESS table, restricted to in-frame sequences. Some clones are absent from its copies; in checked studies, under half trace to an unresolved V gene, and the reason for the others is unknown. V, J and clone size are those of that table, while D and trimming were read from the DNA. The sample table lists approximately 100,000 clones, about nine tenths of them with a count of one. The ten largest clones take up 12% of the sample.

TCRbeta CDR3 sequencing was performed on sorted unstimulated T cells and on proliferating T cells recovered from mixed lymphocyte reactions. Fresh whole blood from over 8 HLA-typed healthy donors was used to isolate PBMCs. To map where alloreactive clones came from, unstimulated CD4+ non-regulatory T cells were FACS-sorted. CDR1 and CDR2 are read off the germline V gene (reference sequence) as GTSNPN and SVGIG. V loses 8 bases of germline sequence and J loses 3 bases, and the interval between the two ends is 12 bases. Spanning cysteine to phenylalanine, the CDR3 consists of 12 amino acids. Only the CDR3 DNA is retained, 36 bases long and in frame from the first base. Broader findings and caveats from the paper: Because sequences below about 10^-5 frequency were poorly captured, only a minor fraction of alloreactive clones could be mapped to unstimulated subsets. The cumulative frequency of alloreactive sequences traceable to unstimulated CD4+ memory T cells was significantly reduced by siplizumab. In reactions with siplizumab, an average of approximately 70% of mappable alloreactive CD4+ clones were Treg-derived, compared with 25% to 30% in control reactions. The suppressive function of proliferating Tregs from siplizumab cultures was not functionally confirmed. Roughly 80-95% of proliferating CD4+ or CD8+ clones could not be assigned a naive or memory phenotype. Unstimulated naive T cells appeared more diverse than memory T cells, and naive cells seemed to contribute substantially to the alloresponse.

This clone was counted a single time. Its antigen specificity is not known. No base-level quality is on record; no much larger clone is a single base apart. Sequencing was carried out using non-Treg CD4+ T cells sorted from blood. The cell subset or site label, read with the paper, signifies: FACS-sorted unstimulated CD4+ non-regulatory T cells. This sequence originates from a human donor in good health. The chain joins TRBV30 to TRBJ2-3; a tentative D call is TRBD1 (7 bases match). The CDR3 corresponds to CAVAGGTDTQYF. The DNA reads TGTGCCGTCGCAGGGGGGACAGATACGCAGTATTTT. Reference TRBV30 and TRBJ2-3 genes cover what lies past the CDR3, so the full variable domain is SQTIHQWPATLVQPVGSPLSLECTVEGTSNPNLYWYRQAAGRGLQLLFYSVGIGQISSEVPQNLSASRPQDRQFILSSKKLLLSDSGFYLCAVAGGTDTQYFGPGTRLTVL.